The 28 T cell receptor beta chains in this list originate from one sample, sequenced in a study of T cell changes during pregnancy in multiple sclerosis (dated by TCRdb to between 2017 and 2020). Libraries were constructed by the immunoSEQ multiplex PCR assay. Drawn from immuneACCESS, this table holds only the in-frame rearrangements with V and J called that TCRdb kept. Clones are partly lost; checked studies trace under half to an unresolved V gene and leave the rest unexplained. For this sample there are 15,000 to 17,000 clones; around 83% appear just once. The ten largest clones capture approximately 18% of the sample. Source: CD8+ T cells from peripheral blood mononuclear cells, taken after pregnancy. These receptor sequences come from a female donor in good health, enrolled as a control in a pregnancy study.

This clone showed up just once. The DNA for the CDR3 is TGTGCCAGTAGACCTATAGGGGTTAGCGGGAGTCCCTCCTACGAGCAGTACTTC. Translated, it gives CASRPIGVSGSPSYEQYF. J is TRBJ2-7 and V is TRBV19; 9 bases fit TRBD2. The CDR3 totals 18 residues. J was trimmed by 0 bases and V by 6 bases; bases with no gene match: 15. Germline CDR1 and CDR2: LNHDA and SQIVND (reference sequence).

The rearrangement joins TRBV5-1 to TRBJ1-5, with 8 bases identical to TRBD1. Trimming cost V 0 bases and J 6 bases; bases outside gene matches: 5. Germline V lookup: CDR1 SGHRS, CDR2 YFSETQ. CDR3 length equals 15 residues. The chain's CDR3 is CASSLDQGAGQPQHF. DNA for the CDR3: TGCGCCAGCAGCTTGGATCAGGGGGCTGGTCAGCCCCAGCATTTT.

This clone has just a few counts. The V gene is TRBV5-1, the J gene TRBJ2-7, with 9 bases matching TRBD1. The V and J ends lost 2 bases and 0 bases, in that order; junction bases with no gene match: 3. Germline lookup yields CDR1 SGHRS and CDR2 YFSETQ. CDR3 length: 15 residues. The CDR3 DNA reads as TGCGCCAGCAGCTTTGGGACAGGGATCTCCTACGAGCAGTACTTC. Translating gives CASSFGTGISYEQYF.

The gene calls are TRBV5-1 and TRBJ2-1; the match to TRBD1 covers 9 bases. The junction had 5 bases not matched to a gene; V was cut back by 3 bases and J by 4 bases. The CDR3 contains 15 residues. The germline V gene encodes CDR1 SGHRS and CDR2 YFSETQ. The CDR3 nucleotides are TGCGCCAGCAGCTCGGGACAGGGATTATACAATGAGCAGTTCTTC. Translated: CASSSGQGLYNEQFF. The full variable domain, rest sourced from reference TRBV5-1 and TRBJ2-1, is KAGVTQTPRYLIKTRGQQVTLSCSPISGHRSVSWYQQTPGQGLQFLFEYFSETQRNKGNFPGRFSGRQFSNSRSEMNVSTLELGDSALYLCASSSGQGLYNEQFFGPGTRLTVL.

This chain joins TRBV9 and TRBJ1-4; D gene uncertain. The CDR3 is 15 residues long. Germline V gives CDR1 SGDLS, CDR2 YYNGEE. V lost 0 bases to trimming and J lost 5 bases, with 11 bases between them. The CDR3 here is CASSVGADKNEKLFF. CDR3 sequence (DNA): TGTGCCAGCAGCGTAGGTGCAGATAAAAATGAAAAACTGTTTTTT.

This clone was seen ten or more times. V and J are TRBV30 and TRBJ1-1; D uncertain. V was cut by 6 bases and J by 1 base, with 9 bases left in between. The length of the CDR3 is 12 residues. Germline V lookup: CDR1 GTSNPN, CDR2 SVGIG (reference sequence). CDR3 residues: CACPTENTEAFF. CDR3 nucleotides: TGTGCCTGCCCGACTGAGAACACTGAAGCTTTCTTT.

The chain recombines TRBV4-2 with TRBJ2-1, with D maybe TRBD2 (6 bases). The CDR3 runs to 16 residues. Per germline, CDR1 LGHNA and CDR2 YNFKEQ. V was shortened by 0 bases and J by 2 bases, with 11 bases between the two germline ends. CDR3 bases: TGTGCCAGCAGCCAAGATGGAGGGAGCCCCTACAATGAGCAGTTCTTC. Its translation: CASSQDGGSPYNEQFF.

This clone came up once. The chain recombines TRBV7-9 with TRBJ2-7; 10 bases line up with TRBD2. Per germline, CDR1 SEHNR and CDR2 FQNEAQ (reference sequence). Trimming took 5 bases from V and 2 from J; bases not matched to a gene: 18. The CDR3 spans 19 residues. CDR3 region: CASSPAGASGSSSAYEQYF. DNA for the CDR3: TGTGCCAGCAGCCCCGCCGGGGCTAGCGGGAGTTCGAGCGCCTACGAGCAGTACTTC.

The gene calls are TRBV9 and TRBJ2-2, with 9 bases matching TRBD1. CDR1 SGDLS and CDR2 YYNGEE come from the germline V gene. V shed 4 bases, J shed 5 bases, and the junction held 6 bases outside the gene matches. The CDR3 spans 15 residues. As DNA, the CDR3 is TGTGCCAGCAGCCAAGCGGACAGGGGAACCGGGGAGCTGTTTTTT. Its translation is CASSQADRGTGELFF.

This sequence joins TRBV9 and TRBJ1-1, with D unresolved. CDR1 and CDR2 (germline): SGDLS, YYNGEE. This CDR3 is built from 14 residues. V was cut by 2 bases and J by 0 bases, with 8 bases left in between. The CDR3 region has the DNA TGTGCCAGCAGCGTTGGCACCTTGAACACTGAAGCTTTCTTT. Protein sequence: CASSVGTLNTEAFF.

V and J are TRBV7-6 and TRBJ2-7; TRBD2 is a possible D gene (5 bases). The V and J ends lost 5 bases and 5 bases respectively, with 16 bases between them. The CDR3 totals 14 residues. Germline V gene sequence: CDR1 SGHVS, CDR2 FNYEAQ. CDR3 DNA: TGTGCCAGCAGCCCCTCGTTCGGGAACCACGAGCAGTACTTC. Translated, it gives CASSPSFGNHEQYF.

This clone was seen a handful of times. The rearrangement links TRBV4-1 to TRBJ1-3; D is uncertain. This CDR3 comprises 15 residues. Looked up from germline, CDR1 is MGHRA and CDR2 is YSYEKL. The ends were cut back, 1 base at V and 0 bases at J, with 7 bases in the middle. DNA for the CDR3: TGCGCCAGCAGCCAAGTGGGCAGCTCTGGAAACACCATATATTTT. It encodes CASSQVGSSGNTIYF.

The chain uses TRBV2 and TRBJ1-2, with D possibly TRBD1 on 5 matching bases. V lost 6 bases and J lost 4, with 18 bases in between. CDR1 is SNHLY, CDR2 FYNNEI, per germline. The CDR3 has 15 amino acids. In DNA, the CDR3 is TGTGCCAGCAGGGCCGGGACGGGAGACGCCTATGGCTACACCTTC. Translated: CASRAGTGDAYGYTF. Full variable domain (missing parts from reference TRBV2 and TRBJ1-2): EPEVTQTPSHQVTQMGQEVILRCVPISNHLYFYWYRQILGQKVEFLVSFYNNEISEKSEIFDDQFSVERPDGSNFTLKIRSTKLEDSAMYFCASRAGTGDAYGYTFGSGTRLTVV.

CDR3 sequence reads: CASRTKPDRGFTEAFF. In DNA form, the CDR3 reads TGTGCCAGTAGGACAAAACCGGACAGGGGGTTCACTGAAGCTTTCTTT. J is TRBJ1-1 and V is TRBV19, with 10 nucleotides matching TRBD1. CDR3 size: 16 residues. Per germline, CDR1 LNHDA and CDR2 SQIVND (reference sequence). V dropped 6 bases and J dropped 4; count of bases not matched to a gene: 11.

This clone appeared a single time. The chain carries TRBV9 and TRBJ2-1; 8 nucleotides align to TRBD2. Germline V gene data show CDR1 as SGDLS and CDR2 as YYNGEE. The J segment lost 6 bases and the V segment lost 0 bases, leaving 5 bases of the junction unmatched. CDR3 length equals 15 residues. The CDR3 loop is CASSVAGGGGNEQFF. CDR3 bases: TGTGCCAGCAGCGTAGCGGGAGGGGGGGGCAATGAGCAGTTCTTC.

The CDR3 region is CASSILAGEPRETQYF. CDR3 in DNA: TGTGCCAGCAGTATACTAGCGGGAGAACCGCGGGAGACCCAGTACTTC. V and J are TRBV6-4 and TRBJ2-5, with 11 positions matching TRBD2. V was clipped by 5 bases and J by 5 bases; unmatched bases: 10. CDR1 MRHNA and CDR2 SNTAGT come from the germline V gene. The CDR3 covers 16 residues.

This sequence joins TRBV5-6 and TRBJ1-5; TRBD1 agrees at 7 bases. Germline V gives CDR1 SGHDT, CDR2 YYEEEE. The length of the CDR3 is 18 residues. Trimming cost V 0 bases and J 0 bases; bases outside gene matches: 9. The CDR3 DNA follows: TGTGCCAGCAGCTTGGGGGGGACAGCCGGCTATAGCAATCAGCCCCAGCATTTT. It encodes CASSLGGTAGYSNQPQHF. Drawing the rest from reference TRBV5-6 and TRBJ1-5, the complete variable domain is DAGVTQSPTHLIKTRGQQVTLRCSPKSGHDTVSWYQQALGQGPQFIFQYYEEEERQRGNFPDRFSGHQFPNYSSELNVNALLLGDSALYLCASSLGGTAGYSNQPQHFGDGTRLSIL.

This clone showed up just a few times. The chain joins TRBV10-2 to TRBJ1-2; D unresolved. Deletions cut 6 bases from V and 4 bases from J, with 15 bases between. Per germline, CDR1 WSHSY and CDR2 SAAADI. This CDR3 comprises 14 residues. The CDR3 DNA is TGCGCCAGCAGCGCGGTTTCTTTTTCCTATGGCTACACCTTC. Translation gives CASSAVSFSYGYTF.

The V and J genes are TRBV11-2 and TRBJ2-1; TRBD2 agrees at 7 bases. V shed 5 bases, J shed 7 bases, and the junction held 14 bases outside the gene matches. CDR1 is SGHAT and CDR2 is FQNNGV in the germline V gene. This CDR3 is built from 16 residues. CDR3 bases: TGTGCCAGCAGCCCCCCGGGGGGAGCGGGAATGAATGAGCAGTTCTTC. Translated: CASSPPGGAGMNEQFF.

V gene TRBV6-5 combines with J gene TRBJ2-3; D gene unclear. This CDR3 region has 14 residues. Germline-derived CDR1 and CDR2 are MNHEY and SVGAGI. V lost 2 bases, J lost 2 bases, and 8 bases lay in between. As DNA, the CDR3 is TGTGCCAGCAGTTACACACCAAACACAGATACGCAGTATTTT. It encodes CASSYTPNTDTQYF.

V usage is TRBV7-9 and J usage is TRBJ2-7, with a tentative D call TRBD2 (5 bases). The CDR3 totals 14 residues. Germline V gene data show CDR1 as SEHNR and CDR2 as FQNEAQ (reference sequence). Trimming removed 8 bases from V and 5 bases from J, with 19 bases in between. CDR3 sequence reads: CASGWRQLGNEQYF. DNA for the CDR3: TGTGCCAGCGGTTGGAGGCAGTTGGGAAACGAGCAGTACTTC.

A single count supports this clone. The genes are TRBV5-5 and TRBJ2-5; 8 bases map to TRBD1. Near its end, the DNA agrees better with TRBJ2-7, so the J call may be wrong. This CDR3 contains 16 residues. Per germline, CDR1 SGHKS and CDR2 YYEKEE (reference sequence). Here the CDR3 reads CASSLAGRGRLYEQYF. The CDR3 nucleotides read TGTGCCAGCAGCTTGGCGGGCAGGGGGCGTCTTTACGAGCAGTACTTC.

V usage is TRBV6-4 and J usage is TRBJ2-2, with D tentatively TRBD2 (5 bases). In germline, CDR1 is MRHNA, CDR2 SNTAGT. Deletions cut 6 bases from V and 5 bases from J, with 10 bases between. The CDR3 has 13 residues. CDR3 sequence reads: CASSPGETGELFF. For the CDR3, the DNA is TGTGCCAGCAGCCCCGGGGAAACCGGGGAGCTGTTTTTT.

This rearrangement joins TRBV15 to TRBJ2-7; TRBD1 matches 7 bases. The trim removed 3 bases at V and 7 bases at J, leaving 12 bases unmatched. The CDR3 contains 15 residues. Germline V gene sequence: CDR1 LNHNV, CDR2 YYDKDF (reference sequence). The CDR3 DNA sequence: TGTGCCACCAGCAGCGTCAGGGCAGGGGGTGGGGAGCAGTACTTC. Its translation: CATSSVRAGGGEQYF. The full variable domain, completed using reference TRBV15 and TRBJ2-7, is DAMVIQNPRYQVTQFGKPVTLSCSQTLNHNVMYWYQQKSSQAPKLLFHYYDKDFNNEADTPDNFQSRRPNTSFCFLDIRSPGLGDTAMYLCATSSVRAGGGEQYFGPGTRLTVT.

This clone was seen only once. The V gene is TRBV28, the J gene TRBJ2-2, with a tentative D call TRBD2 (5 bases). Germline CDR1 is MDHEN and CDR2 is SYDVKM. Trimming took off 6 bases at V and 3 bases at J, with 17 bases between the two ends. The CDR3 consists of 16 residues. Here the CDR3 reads CASSPSTGLYTGELFF. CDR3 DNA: TGTGCCAGCAGCCCCTCGACGGGGTTATACACCGGGGAGCTGTTTTTT.

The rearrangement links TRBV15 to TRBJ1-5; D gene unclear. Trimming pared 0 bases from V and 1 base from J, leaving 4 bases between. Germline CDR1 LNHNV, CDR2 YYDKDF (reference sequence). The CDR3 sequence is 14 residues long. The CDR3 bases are TGTGCCACCAGCAGAGATCAGAGCAATCAGCCCCAGCATTTT. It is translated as CATSRDQSNQPQHF. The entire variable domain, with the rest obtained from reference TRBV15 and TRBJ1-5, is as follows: DAMVIQNPRYQVTQFGKPVTLSCSQTLNHNVMYWYQQKSSQAPKLLFHYYDKDFNNEADTPDNFQSRRPNTSFCFLDIRSPGLGDTAMYLCATSRDQSNQPQHFGDGTRLSIL.

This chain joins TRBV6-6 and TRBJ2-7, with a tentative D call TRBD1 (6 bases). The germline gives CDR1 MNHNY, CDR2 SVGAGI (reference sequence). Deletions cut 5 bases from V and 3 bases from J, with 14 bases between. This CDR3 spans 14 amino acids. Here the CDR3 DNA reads TGTGCCAGCAGTCTCCGACAGGAGGTCTACGAGCAGTACTTC. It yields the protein CASSLRQEVYEQYF.

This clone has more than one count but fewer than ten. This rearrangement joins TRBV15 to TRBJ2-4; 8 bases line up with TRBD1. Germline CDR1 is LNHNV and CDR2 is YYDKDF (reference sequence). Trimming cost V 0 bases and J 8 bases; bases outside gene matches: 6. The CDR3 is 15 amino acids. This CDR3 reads CATSRDQQGVDIQYF. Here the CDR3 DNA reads TGTGCCACCAGCAGAGACCAACAGGGGGTGGACATTCAGTACTTC. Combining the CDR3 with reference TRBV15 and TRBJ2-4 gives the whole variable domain DAMVIQNPRYQVTQFGKPVTLSCSQTLNHNVMYWYQQKSSQAPKLLFHYYDKDFNNEADTPDNFQSRRPNTSFCFLDIRSPGLGDTAMYLCATSRDQQGVDIQYFGAGTRLSVL.